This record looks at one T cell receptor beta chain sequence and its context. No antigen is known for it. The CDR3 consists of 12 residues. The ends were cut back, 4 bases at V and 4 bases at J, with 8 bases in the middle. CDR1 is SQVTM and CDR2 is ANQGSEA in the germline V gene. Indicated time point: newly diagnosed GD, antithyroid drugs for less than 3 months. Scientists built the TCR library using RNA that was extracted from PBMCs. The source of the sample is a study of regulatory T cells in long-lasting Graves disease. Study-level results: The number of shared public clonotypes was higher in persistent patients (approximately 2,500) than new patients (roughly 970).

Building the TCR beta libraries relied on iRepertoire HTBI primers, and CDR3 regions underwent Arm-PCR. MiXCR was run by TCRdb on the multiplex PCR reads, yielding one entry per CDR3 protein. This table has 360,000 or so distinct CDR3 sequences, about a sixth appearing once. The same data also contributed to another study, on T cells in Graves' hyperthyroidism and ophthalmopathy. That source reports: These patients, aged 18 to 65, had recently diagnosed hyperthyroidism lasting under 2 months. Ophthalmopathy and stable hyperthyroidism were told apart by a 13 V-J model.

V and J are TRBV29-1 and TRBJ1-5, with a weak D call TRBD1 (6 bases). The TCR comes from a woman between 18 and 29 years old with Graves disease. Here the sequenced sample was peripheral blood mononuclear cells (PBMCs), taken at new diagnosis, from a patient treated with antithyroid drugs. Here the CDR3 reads CSVGGQNQPQHF. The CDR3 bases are TGCAGCGTTGGCGGACAGAATCAGCCCCAGCATTTT. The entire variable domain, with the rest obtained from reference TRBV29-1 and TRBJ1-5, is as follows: SAVISQKPSRDICQRGTSLTIQCQVDSQVTMMFWYRQQPGQSLTLIATANQGSEATYESGFVIDKFPISRPNLTFSTLTVSNMSPEDSSIYLCSVGGQNQPQHFGDGTRLSIL.